This T cell receptor (beta chain) came from a study of blood T cell repertoires in COVID-19. Study in general: Sites in the United States, Italy and Spain provided acute and convalescent COVID-19 samples. T cells, B-cell-depleted T cells, or PBMCs provided the cDNA or gDNA that served as material.

V gave up 3 bases and J gave up 8 bases; unmatched junction bases: 10. The germline V gene has CDR1 SNHLY and CDR2 FYNNEI. The CDR3 runs 16 residues. Under the authors' procedure: Amplification of reference gene primers provided the estimated nucleated cell counts. Here immunoSEQ multiplex PCR was the method, and the copy in TCRdb shows in-frame clones only, minus some. D and trimming come from the DNA, and the V and J calls and clone size come from that table. Among 25,000 to 30,000 clones listed, roughly 80% were seen once. The TCR originated in a man aged 70 or older with acute or convalescent COVID-19. The sequencing sample was made of peripheral blood. This chain uses TRBV2 with TRBJ2-4; 10 bases line up with TRBD2. CDR3 DNA: TGTGCCAGCAGTGACAGGCTAGCGGGAGTAGGGGACATTCAGTACTTC. It is translated as CASSDRLAGVGDIQYF.